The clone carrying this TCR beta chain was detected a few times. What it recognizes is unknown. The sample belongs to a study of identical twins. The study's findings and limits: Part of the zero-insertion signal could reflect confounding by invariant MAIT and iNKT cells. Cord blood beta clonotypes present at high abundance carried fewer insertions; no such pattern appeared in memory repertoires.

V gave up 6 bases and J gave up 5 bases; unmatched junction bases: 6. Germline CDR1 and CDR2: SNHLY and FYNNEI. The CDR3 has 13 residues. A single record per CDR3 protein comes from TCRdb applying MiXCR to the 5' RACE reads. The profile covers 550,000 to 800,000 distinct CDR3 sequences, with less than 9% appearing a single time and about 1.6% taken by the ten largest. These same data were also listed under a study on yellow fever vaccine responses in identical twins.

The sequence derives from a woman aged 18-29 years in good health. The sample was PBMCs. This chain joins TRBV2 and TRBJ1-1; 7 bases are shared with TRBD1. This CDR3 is CASRTGRRTEAFF. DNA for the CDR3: TGTGCCAGCAGGACAGGGCGACGGACTGAAGCTTTCTTT.